The TCR beta chain under discussion was sequenced for a study of T cell changes during pregnancy in multiple sclerosis. TCRdb's table, derived via immunoSEQ multiplex PCR, lists solely in-frame clones and lacks some. The sample contains 40,000 to 50,000 clones, around 92% of which appear only once. This CDR3 has 15 residues. The V and J ends lost 8 bases and 6 bases, in that order; junction bases with no gene match: 15. The germline V gene has CDR1 MNHNS and CDR2 SASEGT. The sample consisted of CD4+ T cells from peripheral blood mononuclear cells, taken after pregnancy. This TCR came from a female donor in good health, enrolled as a control in a pregnancy study. The chain links TRBV6-1 to TRBJ2-7; 8 positions match TRBD2. The CDR3 is CASAPSSVAGREQYF. Here the CDR3 DNA reads TGTGCCAGCGCCCCCAGTTCGGTAGCGGGGCGCGAGCAGTACTTC.